These 10 T cell receptor beta chains share one sample of origin, sequenced in a study of T cells in Graves' hyperthyroidism and ophthalmopathy. Amplification of TCR beta CDR3 regions used RNA as the template. Initially, a first-round RT-PCR of the TCR CDR3 employed the HTBI primer set. TCRdb called the multiplex PCR reads again in MiXCR, with one record for every CDR3 protein. The table shows 200,000 to 250,000 distinct CDR3 sequences, with 15% to 20% occurring only once. Sequencing was performed on blood. Source of these receptors: a woman younger than 35 with Graves' ophthalmopathy.

This clonotype was seen many times. The chain combines TRBV30 with TRBJ2-1, with D tentatively TRBD2 (7 bases). Germline loops: CDR1 GTSNPN, CDR2 SVGIG (reference sequence). V lost 0 bases, J lost 0 bases, and 12 bases lay in between. The CDR3 is 16 residues long. This CDR3 reads CAWSVGGQNSYNEQFF. In nucleotides, the CDR3 is TGTGCCTGGAGTGTGGGGGGGCAGAACTCCTACAATGAGCAGTTCTTC.

In its sample, this clonotype was seen many times. The chain carries TRBV3-1 and TRBJ1-5, with TRBD1 matching 7 bases. Trimming at V came to 6 bases and at J to 4 bases, leaving 12 bases not matched to a gene. This CDR3 contains 16 residues. Germline CDR1 LGHDT, CDR2 YNNKEL (reference sequence). CDR3 sequence reads: CASRQSGTAENQPQHF. The DNA of the CDR3 is TGTGCCAGCAGGCAGAGCGGGACAGCCGAAAATCAGCCCCAGCATTTT.

This clonotype was recorded many times. The chain combines TRBV7-3 with TRBJ1-1, with D possibly matching TRBD1 (5 bases). V gave up 5 bases and J gave up 3 bases, with 22 bases separating them. This CDR3 has 17 amino acids. Germline CDR1 reads SGHTA; CDR2 reads FQGTGA. CDR3 sequence reads: CASSPTGVGGEDTEAFF. The CDR3 nucleotides read TGTGCCAGCAGCCCTACGGGGGTAGGAGGGGAGGACACTGAAGCTTTCTTT.

This clonotype was detected ten times or more. V gene TRBV28 combines with J gene TRBJ2-2, with 8 bases that match TRBD1. The end of the DNA is better explained by TRBJ1-1, so the J call may be wrong. CDR1 MDHEN and CDR2 SYDVKM come from the germline V gene. The length of the CDR3 is 12 residues. The DNA of the CDR3 is TGTGCCAGCAGCCGCGAACAGGGGGGAGCTTTCTTT. It is translated as CASSREQGGAFF.

The table lists this clonotype with a few counts. The chain combines TRBV19 with TRBJ2-7; 8 bases align to TRBD1. This CDR3 region has 15 residues. With 5 bases clipped from V and 4 bases from J, the junction kept 10 bases outside the gene matches. Germline V gene sequence: CDR1 LNHDA, CDR2 SQIVND (reference sequence). In DNA form, the CDR3 reads TGTGCCAGTAGTCCCTCCGGGACAGGAGTATACGAGCAGTACTTC. Amino acids: CASSPSGTGVYEQYF.

In its sample, this clonotype was seen many times. The gene calls are TRBV2 and TRBJ2-3; tentative D call: TRBD1 (5 bases). Germline V gene lookup returns CDR1 SNHLY and CDR2 FYNNEI. This CDR3 spans 14 amino acids. Trimming cost V 1 base and J 1 base, with 6 bases left between them. As DNA, the CDR3 is TGTGCCAGCAGTGAAGGACAGCGCACAGATACGCAGTATTTT. Encoded protein: CASSEGQRTDTQYF.

The table lists this clonotype with many counts. The chain combines TRBV20-1 with TRBJ2-3; possibly TRBD1 for D (5 bases). V lost 4 bases and J lost 5, with 10 bases in between. The CDR3 sequence is 12 residues long. Per the germline V gene, CDR1 is DFQATT and CDR2 is SNEGSKA (reference sequence). CDR3 loop: CSATPQGDTQYF. CDR3 DNA sequence: TGCAGTGCTACGCCTCAGGGAGATACGCAGTATTTT.

This clonotype was seen a few times. The V call is TRBV5-1, the J call TRBJ2-5; D is unclear. This CDR3 spans 14 amino acids. Germline V gene data show CDR1 as SGHRS and CDR2 as YFSETQ. Trimming cost V 2 bases and J 5 bases, with 13 bases left between them. The CDR3 nucleotides read TGCGCCAGCAGCTTAGTACTACAGACCGAGACCCAGTACTTC. It translates to CASSLVLQTETQYF.

The J gene is TRBJ2-3, the V gene TRBV28, with TRBD2 identical over 8 bases. This CDR3 contains 15 residues. V was clipped by 2 bases and J by 3 bases; unmatched bases: 4. Germline V gene lookup returns CDR1 MDHEN and CDR2 SYDVKM. As DNA, the CDR3 is TGTGCCAGCAGTTTAACAGCGGGGGAGACAGATACGCAGTATTTT. As protein: CASSLTAGETDTQYF. Looking up the rest from reference TRBV28 and TRBJ2-3 gives the full variable domain: DVKVTQSSRYLVKRTGEKVFLECVQDMDHENMFWYRQDPGLGLRLIYFSYDVKMKEKGDIPEGYSVSREKKERFSLILESASTNQTSMYLCASSLTAGETDTQYFGPGTRLTVL.

A note on this clonotype: Its ends do not fully match the called genes, so a read error is possible. J is TRBJ2-1 and V is TRBV28; possibly TRBD2 for D (6 bases). The germline V gene has CDR1 MDHEN and CDR2 SYDVKM. This CDR3 spans 15 amino acids. CDR3 region: CASSLSSGYQGEQFF. CDR3 nucleotides: TGTGCCAGTAGTTTAAGTAGCGGCTACCAGGGAGAGCAGTTCTTC.